The 29 T cell receptor beta chains in this list originate from one sample, sequenced in a study of Graves' ophthalmopathy and Graves' hyperthyroidism. Amplifying from RNA transcripts, the study obtained TCR beta CDR3 regions. The authors performed first-round RT-PCR with HTBI primers and then a second-round multiplex PCR. TCRdb called the multiplex PCR reads again in MiXCR, with one record for every CDR3 protein. This sample carries about 660,000 distinct CDR3 sequences, roughly 41% of them seen once, and the ten largest clones take 2.5% to 3.5%. The sample taken for sequencing was peripheral blood. Receptors were obtained from an adult man with Graves' ophthalmopathy.

This clonotype was recorded many times. The rearrangement joins TRBV7-2 to TRBJ2-5; 14 bases line up with TRBD2. CDR3 length: 15 residues. CDR1 and CDR2 (germline): SGHTA, FQGNSA. V gave up 5 bases and J gave up 5 bases; unmatched junction bases: 4. CDR3 nucleotides: TGTGCCAGCAGCCGGGGACTAGCGGGAGTGGAGACCCAGTACTTC. Its protein is CASSRGLAGVETQYF.

This clonotype was observed once. V is TRBV15 and J is TRBJ2-7; 14 nucleotides align to TRBD2. The better agreement between TRBJ2-1 and the DNA end casts doubt on the J call. This CDR3 has 15 residues. The V gene's germline CDR1 is LNHNV and CDR2 YYDKDF (reference sequence). CDR3 DNA sequence: TGTGCCACCAGCAGAGGGACTAGCGGGAGGAATGAGCAGTTCTTC. Its translation: CATSRGTSGRNEQFF.

The chain has TRBV2 and TRBJ2-7; 12 bases are a match to TRBD2. This CDR3 has 17 residues. CDR1 SNHLY and CDR2 FYNNEI come from the germline V gene. The V and J ends lost 5 bases and 4 bases, in that order; junction bases with no gene match: 12. The CDR3 spells CASSSSSSGGAWYEQYF. The CDR3 DNA follows: TGTGCCAGCAGTAGCAGTTCTAGCGGGGGGGCGTGGTACGAGCAGTACTTC.

This clonotype was recorded once. The chain carries TRBV14 and TRBJ1-2; D unclear. Between the trimmed V and J ends, which lost 6 bases and 6 bases, there was a span of 11 bases. The CDR3 covers 12 residues. Germline values: CDR1 SGHDN, CDR2 FVKESK. In nucleotides, the CDR3 is TGTGCCAGCAGGTTAGGGTGGAATGGCTACACCTTC. Amino acids: CASRLGWNGYTF. Full variable domain (outside the CDR3, taken from reference TRBV14 and TRBJ1-2): EAGVTQFPSHSVIEKGQTVTLRCDPISGHDNLYWYRRVMGKEIKFLLHFVKESKQDESGMPNNRFLAERTGGTYSTLKVQPAELEDSGVYFCASRLGWNGYTFGSGTRLTVV.

The CDR3 region is CATRGQGNNQPQYF. In DNA, the CDR3 is TGTGCCACCAGGGGTCAGGGAAACAATCAGCCCCAGTACTTC. V usage is TRBV10-3 and J usage is TRBJ2-5; D possibly corresponds to TRBD1 (6 bases). V lost 10 bases and J lost 9, with 24 bases in between. The CDR3 totals 14 residues. Germline CDR1 reads ENHRY; CDR2 reads SYGVKD.

As concerns this clonotype: The junction differs from germline at one of its ends, possibly a read error. The rearrangement joins TRBV10-3 to TRBJ2-7, with a weak D call TRBD2 (5 bases). CDR3 length equals 13 residues. Per germline, CDR1 ENHRY and CDR2 SYGVKD. The CDR3 reads CASSYARASEQYF. The CDR3 region has the DNA TGTGCCAGCAGTTATGCGCGGGCCAGCGAGCAGTACTTC.

This clonotype was seen only a few times. This rearrangement joins TRBV11-2 to TRBJ2-2; tentatively, D is TRBD1 (6 bases). The CDR3 length is 15 residues. Trimming removed 4 bases at V and 5 bases at J, with 14 bases between. Germline assignment: CDR1 SGHAT and CDR2 FQNNGV. The CDR3 coding sequence is TGTGCCAGCAGCTCTAGACAGGATCCGACCGGGGAGCTGTTTTTT. Translated: CASSSRQDPTGELFF.

In its sample, this clonotype was seen many times. V usage is TRBV2 and J usage is TRBJ1-5, with 7 bases lining up with TRBD1. Germline CDR1 reads SNHLY; CDR2 reads FYNNEI. Trimming at V came to 4 bases and at J to 5 bases, leaving 8 bases not matched to a gene. The CDR3 covers 15 residues. In DNA, the CDR3 is TGTGCCAGCAGTGTAAGGGGGCGCCTATATCAGCCCCAGCATTTT. Its translation is CASSVRGRLYQPQHF.

The CDR3 coding sequence is TGTGCCAGCAGCTCGACAGGGACCCCTGAAGCTTTCTTT. Translating it yields CASSSTGTPEAFF. The chain employs TRBV11-2 and TRBJ1-1, with 7 bases aligning to TRBD1. V shed 4 bases and J 6 bases; nucleotides not matched to a gene: 5. Germline V gives CDR1 SGHAT, CDR2 FQNNGV. The CDR3 is made up of 13 amino acids.

Many counts were recorded for this clonotype. The chain uses TRBV9 and TRBJ2-5; TRBD2 agrees at 11 bases. The CDR3 consists of 16 residues. CDR1 is SGDLS and CDR2 is YYNGEE in the germline V gene. V was clipped by 0 bases and J by 4 bases; unmatched bases: 5. This CDR3 reads CASSVGLAGWRETQYF. The DNA for the CDR3 is TGTGCCAGCAGCGTAGGACTAGCGGGATGGCGAGAGACCCAGTACTTC.

About this clonotype: The CDR3 ends on some other residue instead of the conserved phenylalanine or tryptophan, so this is likely a read error. The DNA is omitted, as the CDR3 cannot be located on it reliably, and the CDR3 follows TCRdb's listing. The V gene is TRBV25-1, the J gene TRBJ2-6; TRBD1 is taken as the D call from the table, unchecked against the DNA. The CDR3 sequence runs 12 residues, both termini included. In germline, CDR1 is MGHDK, CDR2 SYGVNS. The CDR3 is CASSESAGQAHT.

Many counts were recorded for this clonotype. The chain recombines TRBV12-3 or TRBV12-4 with TRBJ1-2; D remains ambiguous. The CDR3 has 14 amino acids. Between the trimmed V and J ends, which lost 2 bases and 4 bases, there was a span of 11 bases. The CDR3 here is CASSLRRLVYGYTF. CDR3 DNA sequence: TGTGCCAGCAGTTTACGACGGCTAGTCTATGGCTACACCTTC.

About this clonotype: A much larger clonotype is one base distant, so this may be a read error. The J gene is TRBJ2-5, the V gene TRBV6-6, with D maybe TRBD1 (6 bases). The CDR3 consists of 14 residues. In germline, CDR1 is MNHNY, CDR2 SVGAGI (reference sequence). Written as DNA, the CDR3 is TGTGCCAGCAGCGATAATGGGGGCCAAGGGACCCAGTACTTC. It is translated as CASSDNGGQGTQYF.

The chain joins TRBV7-2 to TRBJ1-1; possibly TRBD1 for D (5 bases). Germline CDR1 is SGHTA and CDR2 is FQGNSA. The V gene lost 6 bases and the J gene lost 6 bases, with 20 bases spanning the gap. This CDR3 has 15 amino acids. The CDR3: CASSYSAGGGAEAFF. As DNA, the CDR3 is TGTGCCAGCAGTTACTCAGCGGGGGGGGGGGCTGAAGCTTTCTTT.

In its sample, this clonotype was seen a few times. V gene TRBV4-2 combines with J gene TRBJ1-4, with a possible D match to TRBD1 (6 bases). V lost 3 bases to trimming and J lost 4 bases, with 12 bases between them. CDR1 and CDR2 (germline): LGHNA, YNFKEQ. The CDR3 is 15 residues long. This chain's CDR3 is CASSQVQGNNEKLFF. CDR3 coding DNA: TGTGCCAGCAGCCAGGTACAGGGTAATAATGAAAAACTGTTTTTT.

The sample holds many counts of this clonotype. The chain uses TRBV2 and TRBJ2-7; 7 nucleotides match TRBD1. This CDR3 region has 13 residues. Germline V gene data show CDR1 as SNHLY and CDR2 as FYNNEI. Unmatched junction bases numbered 3, after V lost 6 bases and J lost 1 base. CDR3 nucleotide sequence: TGTGCCAGCAGGGGGGACAGATCCTACGAGCAGTACTTC. Protein sequence: CASRGDRSYEQYF.

The chain carries TRBV7-4 and TRBJ2-7, with a tentative D call TRBD1 (6 bases). Germline V CDR1 and CDR2: SGHVT, SQSDAQ. V shed 11 bases and J shed 4 bases, with 21 bases lying between them. This CDR3 region has 14 residues. The CDR3: CAAAYIGQGYEQYF. The CDR3 region has the DNA TGTGCCGCAGCTTATATAGGTCAGGGGTACGAGCAGTACTTC. Filled out from reference TRBV7-4 and TRBJ2-7, the complete variable domain reads GAGVSQSPRYKVAKRGRDVALRCDSISGHVTLYWYRQTLGQGSEVLTYSQSDAQRDKSGRPSGRFSAERPERSVSTLKIQRTEQGDSAVYLCAAAYIGQGYEQYFGPGTRLTVT.

This clonotype has only a few counts. This sequence joins TRBV5-1 and TRBJ2-7, with D hard to call. The CDR3 totals 15 residues. V dropped 4 bases and J dropped 0 bases, with 14 bases sitting between them. CDR1 and CDR2 (germline): SGHRS, YFSETQ. CDR3 nucleotide sequence: TGCGCCAGCAGCCGTGGTGTCACTTACTCCTACGAGCAGTACTTC. It specifies CASSRGVTYSYEQYF.

This clonotype showed up many times. The gene calls are TRBV10-3 and TRBJ2-7; D unclear. CDR3 length: 13 amino acids. CDR1 is ENHRY, CDR2 SYGVKD, per germline. The germline V and J ends were trimmed by 6 bases and 2 bases, with 11 bases remaining between them. DNA of the CDR3: TGTGCCATCAGCGCAACAGAAACCTACGAGCAGTACTTC. Translation: CAISATETYEQYF.

This sequence joins TRBV29-1 and TRBJ1-1, with D maybe TRBD1 (6 bases). The V end was cut by 2 bases, the J end by 2 bases, with 9 bases between. Germline V gene sequence: CDR1 SQVTM, CDR2 ANQGSEA. The CDR3 has 13 amino acids. CDR3 nucleotide sequence: TGCAGCGTTGAAACAGGGATCAACACTGAAGCTTTCTTT. Its translation: CSVETGINTEAFF.

The chain couples TRBV25-1 to TRBJ1-3; 7 bases are shared with TRBD1. Germline lookup yields CDR1 MGHDK and CDR2 SYGVNS. The CDR3 contains 13 residues. The V and J ends lost 8 bases and 8 bases, in that order; junction bases with no gene match: 9. CDR3 protein: CASRDRKVDTIYF. Here the CDR3 DNA reads TGTGCCAGCCGGGACAGAAAGGTGGACACCATATATTTT.

As concerns this clonotype: The junction shows a germline mismatch at one end, possibly a read error. The rearrangement joins TRBV20-1 to TRBJ2-7; 11 bases are a match to TRBD2. Germline values: CDR1 DFQATT, CDR2 SNEGSKA (reference sequence). CDR3 length: 16 amino acids. CDR3 DNA sequence: TGCAGTGCTAGAGATCCAAGTAGCGGGGGGGCCTATGAGCAGTACTTC. Translating gives CSARDPSSGGAYEQYF.

This clonotype was observed at least ten times. The rearrangement links TRBV19 to TRBJ1-6; D perhaps matches TRBD1 (6 bases). Germline values: CDR1 LNHDA, CDR2 SQIVND (reference sequence). The ends were cut back, 5 bases at V and 10 bases at J, with 12 bases in the middle. CDR3 size: 13 residues. The CDR3 sequence is CASSLQGRSPLHF. For the CDR3, the DNA is TGTGCCAGTAGTCTACAGGGCCGCTCACCCCTCCACTTT.

The chain has TRBV19 and TRBJ1-5; no definite D call. The germline V gene has CDR1 LNHDA and CDR2 SQIVND (reference sequence). This CDR3 comprises 13 residues. The V gene lost 4 bases and the J gene lost 11 bases, with 15 bases spanning the gap. In DNA, the CDR3 is TGTGCCAGTAGTAGAGCGTACCAAGAGACCCAGCATTTT. It encodes CASSRAYQETQHF.

In regard to this clonotype: A much larger clone differs from this one at a single base, so this may be a read error. V gene TRBV6-1 combines with J gene TRBJ1-2; TRBD1 aligns across 8 bases. Germline CDR1 is MNHNS and CDR2 is SASEGT. The length of the CDR3 is 13 residues. The DNA of the CDR3 is TGTGCCAGCAGTTATGACAGGGGATATGGCTACGCCTTC. It translates to CASSYDRGYGYAF.

In its sample, this clonotype was seen many times. V gene TRBV15 combines with J gene TRBJ1-6; 7 bases agree with TRBD1. The germline V gene encodes CDR1 LNHNV and CDR2 YYDKDF (reference sequence). The junction had 6 bases not matched to a gene; V was cut back by 2 bases and J by 5 bases. This CDR3 comprises 16 residues. The CDR3 DNA reads TGTGCCACCAGCAGACGATTAGGGACAGATAATTCACCCCTCCACTTT. This translates into CATSRRLGTDNSPLHF.

This clonotype was detected only once. V is TRBV15 and J is TRBJ1-1, with D uncertain. The V end lost 3 bases, the J end lost 0 bases, and 11 bases lay between the germline ends. Germline assignment: CDR1 LNHNV and CDR2 YYDKDF (reference sequence). The CDR3 extends over 15 amino acids. CDR3 nucleotide sequence: TGTGCCACCAGCAGCCTAGGCGGGATGAACACTGAAGCTTTCTTT. This encodes CATSSLGGMNTEAFF. The whole variable domain, remainder taken from reference TRBV15 and TRBJ1-1, is DAMVIQNPRYQVTQFGKPVTLSCSQTLNHNVMYWYQQKSSQAPKLLFHYYDKDFNNEADTPDNFQSRRPNTSFCFLDIRSPGLGDTAMYLCATSSLGGMNTEAFFGQGTRLTVV.

A remark on this clonotype: A read error may produce the germline difference seen at one junction end. The rearrangement links TRBV7-9 to TRBJ1-6; TRBD1 matches 9 bases. The CDR3 is made up of 15 amino acids. The germline CDR1 and CDR2 sequences are SEHNR and FQNEAQ (reference sequence). CDR3 in amino acids: CASSLGQGGNSLLHF. CDR3 in DNA: TGTGCCAGCAGCTTAGGACAGGGGGGCAATTCACTCCTCCACTTT.

The chain employs TRBV25-1 and TRBJ1-2; tentative D call: TRBD1 (6 bases). Trimming removed 8 bases from V and 3 bases from J, with 22 bases in between. The germline V gene has CDR1 MGHDK and CDR2 SYGVNS. This CDR3 spans 16 amino acids. CDR3 protein: CASSPKSTGADYGYTF. As DNA, the CDR3 is TGTGCCAGCTCACCAAAGTCTACGGGGGCCGACTATGGCTACACCTTC.